One sample yielded the 6 T cell receptor beta chains listed below, sequenced in a study of control samples from healthy donors and cancer patients. TCRdb's copy holds only in-frame clones and misses some; the assay was immunoSEQ multiplex PCR. The data show fewer than 200,000 clones, 85% to 95% seen once. Material: blood. These receptors all come from a man in his thirties or forties in good health.

The J gene is TRBJ2-5, the V gene TRBV27; no clear D gene. The CDR3 totals 13 residues. Per germline, CDR1 MNHEY and CDR2 SMNVEV (reference sequence). V was clipped by 3 bases and J by 3 bases, with 8 bases between them. The CDR3 coding sequence is TGTGCCAGCAGTTTGTTCCGGGAAGAGACCCAGTACTTC. It codes for CASSLFREETQYF.

CDR3 residues: CASRASGTYEQYF. The CDR3 nucleotides are TGCGCCAGCAGGGCTAGCGGGACCTACGAGCAGTACTTC. V gene TRBV4-1 combines with J gene TRBJ2-7, with 9 bases fitting TRBD2. Germline CDR1 MGHRA, CDR2 YSYEKL. This CDR3 has 13 residues. The V segment lost 6 bases and the J segment 2 bases; nucleotides outside the gene matches: 2.

V is TRBV6-5 and J is TRBJ1-6; 8 nucleotides line up with TRBD1. Germline V gene sequence: CDR1 MNHEY, CDR2 SVGAGI. V was pared by 5 bases and J by 7 bases, with 4 bases of the junction left unmatched. CDR3 size: 14 residues. CDR3 DNA sequence: TGTGCCAGCAGTACCGGGACAGGAAATTCACCCCTCCACTTT. This gives the protein CASSTGTGNSPLHF.

The J gene is TRBJ1-2, the V gene TRBV29-1; D is unresolved. The CDR3 covers 12 residues. Trimming removed 6 bases at V and 0 bases at J, with 8 bases between. From germline, CDR1 is SQVTM and CDR2 ANQGSEA. The DNA of the CDR3 is TGCAGCGTATCGGCATCTAACTATGGCTACACCTTC. This translates into CSVSASNYGYTF.

This clone was recorded a few times. The chain employs TRBV5-6 and TRBJ1-2, with no clear D. Between the trimmed V and J ends, which lost 1 base and 6 bases, there was a span of 13 bases. CDR1 is SGHDT, CDR2 YYEEEE, per germline. The CDR3 extends over 14 amino acids. Here the CDR3 reads CASSLRRTDNGYTF. CDR3 bases: TGTGCCAGCAGCTTGCGGCGGACCGACAATGGCTACACCTTC.

V usage is TRBV29-1 and J usage is TRBJ1-1; no definite D call. Germline V gene sequence: CDR1 SQVTM, CDR2 ANQGSEA. The CDR3 spans 17 residues. V lost 8 bases, J lost 4 bases, and 29 bases lay in between. CDR3 in DNA: TGCAGCACACCTAAGGGAGGACGAAGCCCTAACAGCACTGAAGCTTTCTTT. As protein: CSTPKGGRSPNSTEAFF.